These 27 T cell receptor beta chains were all obtained from the same sample, sequenced in a study of blood T cell repertoires in COVID-19. The data were produced by immunoSEQ multiplex PCR, yet TCRdb's version contains in-frame clones alone and is incomplete. The data contain tens of thousands of clones, roughly 87% of them seen just once; the ten biggest clones take up roughly 5%. The sample taken for sequencing was peripheral blood. The receptors derive from a woman aged 45-65 years with active COVID-19.

The chain has TRBV11-2 and TRBJ2-1; D gene ambiguous. The CDR3 covers 15 residues. Trimming took off 2 bases at V and 0 bases at J, with 8 bases between the two ends. The germline V gene has CDR1 SGHAT and CDR2 FQNNGV. CDR3 in DNA: TGTGCCAGCAGCTTACAAGTGAGCTCCTACAATGAGCAGTTCTTC. This sequence encodes CASSLQVSSYNEQFF. The full variable domain, rest sourced from reference TRBV11-2 and TRBJ2-1, is EAGVAQSPRYKIIEKRQSVAFWCNPISGHATLYWYQQILGQGPKLLIQFQNNGVVDDSQLPKDRFSAERLKGVDSTLKIQPAKLEDSAVYLCASSLQVSSYNEQFFGPGTRLTVL.

The V and J genes are TRBV19 and TRBJ2-5, with 12 bases fitting TRBD2. The CDR3 has 17 amino acids. Trimming at V came to 6 bases and at J to 1 base, leaving 9 bases not matched to a gene. Germline CDR1 and CDR2: LNHDA and SQIVND (reference sequence). The CDR3 loop is CASSQGLAGITQETQYF. The CDR3 DNA reads TGTGCCAGTAGCCAAGGACTAGCGGGAATCACCCAAGAGACCCAGTACTTC.

The genes are TRBV7-9 and TRBJ1-3; D is ambiguous. Germline CDR1 SEHNR, CDR2 FQNEAQ (reference sequence). The CDR3 sequence is 15 residues long. V lost 5 bases and J lost 2, with 13 bases in between. In nucleotides, the CDR3 is TGTGCCAGCAGCCCCCAACGAGGGACTGGAAACACCATATATTTT. This sequence encodes CASSPQRGTGNTIYF.

V and J are TRBV24-1 and TRBJ2-2, with TRBD2 matching over 11 bases. The germline V gene has CDR1 KGHDR and CDR2 SFDVKD. This CDR3 has 16 amino acids. Trimming took 7 bases from V and 2 from J; bases not matched to a gene: 5. The CDR3 DNA is TGTGCCACCAGCGGGACTAGCGGAGACAACACCGGGGAGCTGTTTTTT. Its protein product is CATSGTSGDNTGELFF.

The chain joins TRBV28 to TRBJ1-1, with D unresolved. The germline V gene has CDR1 MDHEN and CDR2 SYDVKM. This CDR3 comprises 13 residues. V was cut by 3 bases and J by 1 base, with 6 bases left in between. The CDR3 sequence: CASSFSRNTEAFF. CDR3 sequence (DNA): TGTGCCAGCAGTTTCTCGCGGAACACTGAAGCTTTCTTT.

V usage is TRBV11-3 and J usage is TRBJ1-5; D is perhaps TRBD1 (5 bases). The CDR3 covers 15 residues. Germline V gene data show CDR1 as SGHNT and CDR2 as YENEEA. V was clipped by 5 bases and J by 7 bases, with 18 bases between them. For the CDR3, the DNA is TGTGCCAGCAGCCCGGCGGAGGGGAGGGCGCAGCCCCAGCATTTT. This encodes CASSPAEGRAQPQHF. Supplemented by reference TRBV11-3 and TRBJ1-5, the full variable domain reads EAGVVQSPRYKIIEKKQPVAFWCNPISGHNTLYWYLQNLGQGPELLIRYENEEAVDDSQLPKDRFSAERLKGVDSTLKIQPAELGDSAVYLCASSPAEGRAQPQHFGDGTRLSIL.

The genes are TRBV20-1 and TRBJ2-7; 7 nucleotides match TRBD2. The CDR3 totals 14 residues. Trimming took 3 bases from V and 4 from J; bases not matched to a gene: 9. Germline V lookup: CDR1 DFQATT, CDR2 SNEGSKA (reference sequence). The CDR3 reads CSASDRAGLYEQYF. CDR3 sequence (DNA): TGCAGTGCTAGTGACCGAGCGGGACTATACGAGCAGTACTTC.

The chain recombines TRBV19 with TRBJ1-5; D unresolved. The CDR3 length is 13 residues. Trimming left V 5 bases short and J 4 bases short, with 9 bases between. Germline values: CDR1 LNHDA, CDR2 SQIVND (reference sequence). The CDR3 loop is CASSSAENQPQHF. In DNA, the CDR3 is TGTGCCAGTAGTTCGGCGGAAAATCAGCCCCAGCATTTT.

The chain joins TRBV10-1 to TRBJ2-7; unclear D gene. The CDR3 has 15 amino acids. The V end lost 5 bases, the J end lost 1 base, and 15 bases lay between the germline ends. The V gene's germline CDR1 is WNHNN and CDR2 SYGVQD (reference sequence). The CDR3 nucleotides read TGCGCCAGCAGTAGGAGCAGCCCTAATTCCTACGAGCAGTACTTC. It is translated as CASSRSSPNSYEQYF.

The V and J genes are TRBV7-3 and TRBJ2-1; D gene ambiguous. This CDR3 is 13 amino acids long. Germline lookup yields CDR1 SGHTA and CDR2 FQGTGA. V gave up 1 base and J gave up 3 bases, with 4 bases separating them. The CDR3 DNA follows: TGTGCCAGCAGCTTAAATTACTACAATGAGCAGTTCTTC. It is translated as CASSLNYYNEQFF.

The chain links TRBV29-1 to TRBJ2-3, with 7 bases aligning to TRBD1. CDR1 is SQVTM and CDR2 is ANQGSEA in the germline V gene. The CDR3 totals 14 residues. Trimming cost V 8 bases and J 2 bases; bases outside gene matches: 10. The CDR3 loop reads CSFRDRGPTDTQYF. As DNA, the CDR3 is TGCAGCTTCCGGGACAGAGGACCCACAGATACGCAGTATTTT.

The rearrangement joins TRBV24-1 to TRBJ2-1, with TRBD2 identical over 10 bases. This CDR3 contains 18 residues. Germline CDR1 KGHDR, CDR2 SFDVKD. V trimming: 4 bases; J trimming: 0 bases; junction bases outside the gene matches: 8. The CDR3 coding sequence is TGTGCCACCAGTGACGCGACTAGCGGGTGGAGCTCCTACAATGAGCAGTTCTTC. Protein: CATSDATSGWSSYNEQFF.

This chain uses TRBV7-6 with TRBJ1-6; D might be TRBD1 (6 bases). The CDR3 spans 14 residues. Trimming shortened V by 2 bases and J by 6 bases, and 8 bases separated the two germline ends. Germline assignment: CDR1 SGHVS and CDR2 FNYEAQ. CDR3 DNA: TGTGCCAGCAGCTTATCCAGGGGTAATTCACCCCTCCACTTT. This translates into CASSLSRGNSPLHF.

This clone was seen just once. The chain combines TRBV19 with TRBJ2-1; a possible D gene is TRBD1 (6 bases). Germline assignment: CDR1 LNHDA and CDR2 SQIVND (reference sequence). Trimming shortened V by 5 bases and J by 2 bases, and 10 bases separated the two germline ends. This CDR3 comprises 14 residues. Here the CDR3 DNA reads TGTGCCAGTAGTTCCCGGACAGCCTACAATGAGCAGTTCTTC. It specifies CASSSRTAYNEQFF.

The genes are TRBV7-3 and TRBJ2-3; TRBD2 agrees at 14 bases. Germline lookup yields CDR1 SGHTA and CDR2 FQGTGA. V shed 5 bases and J 5 bases; nucleotides not matched to a gene: 6. This CDR3 region has 16 residues. CDR3 region: CASSNGLAGGKDTQYF. The DNA for the CDR3 is TGTGCCAGCAGCAACGGACTAGCGGGAGGTAAAGATACGCAGTATTTT.

The genes are TRBV5-1 and TRBJ2-5; TRBD2 matches at 12 bases. The CDR3 length is 16 residues. V lost 4 bases and J lost 1; bases outside the gene matches: 5. The germline V gene encodes CDR1 SGHRS and CDR2 YFSETQ. This CDR3 is CASSQRLAGAQETQYF. The CDR3 DNA reads as TGCGCCAGCAGCCAACGACTAGCGGGAGCCCAAGAGACCCAGTACTTC.

V usage is TRBV24-1 and J usage is TRBJ2-1; 7 bases map to TRBD2. Per the germline V gene, CDR1 is KGHDR and CDR2 is SFDVKD. The CDR3 is 15 residues long. V dropped 4 bases and J dropped 7; count of bases not matched to a gene: 9. CDR3 residues: CATSDPRSSGNEQFF. CDR3 nucleotide sequence: TGTGCCACCAGTGACCCGAGGAGTAGCGGGAATGAGCAGTTCTTC.

This clone has just one count. The rearrangement joins TRBV15 to TRBJ1-1; no definite D call. The germline gives CDR1 LNHNV, CDR2 YYDKDF (reference sequence). The CDR3 covers 16 residues. The V gene lost 4 bases and the J gene lost 3 bases, with 18 bases spanning the gap. CDR3 bases: TGTGCCACCAGCATCGGCGGCGCCCCGCCCCACACTGAAGCTTTCTTT. Translated: CATSIGGAPPHTEAFF.

V is TRBV6-6 and J is TRBJ2-7, with 8 bases that match TRBD1. V was clipped by 6 bases and J by 4 bases; unmatched bases: 11. CDR3 length equals 15 residues. Germline V gene sequence: CDR1 MNHNY, CDR2 SVGAGI (reference sequence). The CDR3 reads CASRTTGGAFYEQYF. CDR3 coding DNA: TGTGCCAGCAGAACAACAGGGGGTGCTTTTTACGAGCAGTACTTC.

V usage is TRBV29-1 and J usage is TRBJ2-3; tentatively, D is TRBD2 (8 bases). The length of the CDR3 is 15 residues. Germline assignment: CDR1 SQVTM and CDR2 ANQGSEA. V shed 7 bases and J shed 4 bases, with 21 bases lying between them. The CDR3 spells CSDAGGREEADTQYF. For the CDR3, the DNA is TGCAGCGACGCAGGGGGGCGGGAGGAGGCAGATACGCAGTATTTT.

The chain is built from TRBV18 and TRBJ2-3; D might be TRBD1 (5 bases). Per germline, CDR1 KGHSH and CDR2 LQKENI. Trimming stripped 3 bases from V and 6 bases from J, with 10 bases between. The CDR3 has 13 amino acids. The CDR3 here is CASSPRSGDTQYF. The CDR3 DNA reads TGTGCCAGCTCACCCCGGTCAGGGGATACGCAGTATTTT.

This chain links TRBV27 with TRBJ2-3, with unresolved D. CDR1 and CDR2 (germline): MNHEY, SMNVEV (reference sequence). Trimming left V 0 bases short and J 0 bases short, with 10 bases between. This CDR3 spans 16 amino acids. The DNA for the CDR3 is TGTGCCAGCAGTTTATCTCCCCCCCCTAGCACAGATACGCAGTATTTT. Its translation: CASSLSPPPSTDTQYF.

This sequence joins TRBV7-3 and TRBJ2-7; 7 bases agree with TRBD2. CDR3 size: 14 residues. V was clipped by 4 bases and J by 0 bases; unmatched bases: 3. Per germline, CDR1 SGHTA and CDR2 FQGTGA. The DNA for the CDR3 is TGTGCCAGCAGCTCTGGCGGGAGCTCCTACGAGCAGTACTTC. Its translation is CASSSGGSSYEQYF.

This chain links TRBV27 with TRBJ2-5; 12 positions agree with TRBD2. Losses at the gene ends were 3 bases for V and 2 bases for J; bases not matched to a gene: 1. The CDR3 is made up of 15 amino acids. Germline V CDR1 and CDR2: MNHEY, SMNVEV (reference sequence). The CDR3: CASSLGTSGQETQYF. In DNA form, the CDR3 reads TGTGCCAGCAGTTTGGGGACTAGCGGGCAAGAGACCCAGTACTTC.

The V call is TRBV7-9, the J call TRBJ2-6; D might be TRBD1 (5 bases). The V and J ends lost 6 bases and 0 bases respectively, with 12 bases between them. The germline V gene has CDR1 SEHNR and CDR2 FQNEAQ (reference sequence). The CDR3 has 16 amino acids. The DNA of the CDR3 is TGTGCCAGCAGTTCAGGGAAGGACTCTGGGGCCAACGTCCTGACTTTC. Translated: CASSSGKDSGANVLTF.

The chain joins TRBV3-1 (or the pseudogene TRBV3-2) to TRBJ1-1, with 7 bases identical to TRBD1. V lost 2 bases, J lost 5 bases, and 8 bases stayed unmatched. The CDR3 spans 15 residues. Germline CDR1 is LGHDT and CDR2 is YNNKEL (reference sequence). The CDR3 reads CASSQTRQGWTEAFF. In DNA, the CDR3 is TGTGCCAGCAGCCAAACTCGACAGGGTTGGACTGAAGCTTTCTTT.

Comments on this clone: Compared with germline, one end of the junction differs, possibly owing to a read error. This chain connects TRBV2 to TRBJ1-2; 8 positions match TRBD1. The CDR3 has 14 residues. Germline CDR1 and CDR2: SNHLY and FYNNEI. DNA for the CDR3: TGTGCCAGCAGGGAAGACAGGGGCCGCTATGGCTACACCTTC. Amino acid sequence: CASREDRGRYGYTF.